These 19 T cell receptor beta chains came from one sample sequenced in a study of read filtering for tumor transcriptome and immune sequencing. From 350 to 500 ng of RNA, a library with molecular barcoded alpha/delta and beta/gamma adaptors was made. TCRdb used MiXCR to reprocess the reads, holding one entry per CDR3 protein. Among some 130,000 distinct CDR3 sequences listed, about 12% were seen once. The source material was a population of CD138-negative cells sorted from bone marrow. The receptors stem from a donor at least 40 years old with multiple myeloma.

At least ten counts were recorded for this clonotype. V is TRBV11-2 and J is TRBJ1-3; 8 bases align to TRBD1. This CDR3 is 13 amino acids long. V dropped 5 bases and J dropped 7; count of bases not matched to a gene: 4. The germline gives CDR1 SGHAT, CDR2 FQNNGV. The CDR3 DNA reads as TGTGCCAGCAGCCGGACAGGGTTGAACACCATATATTTT. Its translation: CASSRTGLNTIYF.

The J gene is TRBJ2-2, the V gene TRBV5-5; TRBD1 agrees at 10 bases. The J segment lost 6 bases and the V segment lost 2 bases, leaving 7 bases of the junction unmatched. The length of the CDR3 is 16 residues. CDR1 is SGHKS, CDR2 YYEKEE, per germline (reference sequence). CDR3 region: CASSFLRQGAAGELFF. CDR3 in DNA: TGTGCCAGCAGCTTTCTCCGACAGGGGGCGGCCGGGGAGCTGTTTTTT.

Worth noting for this clonotype: This may stem from a read error, because a much larger clone lies one nucleotide away. DNA for the CDR3: TGCGCCAGCAGCCAAGAAGACGCTGGGGCCAACGTCCTGACTTTC. Translation: CASSQEDAGANVLTF. The chain combines TRBV4-3 with TRBJ2-6; D gene uncertain. The germline V gene has CDR1 LGHNA and CDR2 YSLEER. This CDR3 is built from 15 residues. Between the trimmed V and J ends, which lost 0 bases and 2 bases, there was a span of 5 bases.

This clonotype was observed a handful of times. The rearrangement uses TRBV12-3 or TRBV12-4 and TRBJ2-2; TRBD1 aligns across 9 bases. This CDR3 contains 14 residues. With V trimmed by 9 bases and J by 2 bases, 4 bases remained unmatched. CDR3 in DNA: TGTGCCAGTAACAGGGGGCGAAACACCGGGGAGCTGTTTTTT. It encodes CASNRGRNTGELFF.

This chain uses TRBV3-1 with TRBJ2-3; 8 nucleotides line up with TRBD2. V was clipped by 1 base and J by 6 bases; unmatched bases: 12. Germline-derived CDR1 and CDR2 are LGHDT and YNNKEL (reference sequence). CDR3 length equals 17 residues. CDR3 DNA: TGTGCCAGCAGCCAAGCCCCTACGGGAGGGCTAATGGATACGCAGTATTTT. Translation gives CASSQAPTGGLMDTQYF.

The table lists this clonotype with many counts. This chain uses TRBV6-2 or TRBV6-3 with TRBJ2-7; TRBD2 matches at 7 bases. Per germline, CDR1 MNHEY and CDR2 SVGEGT. V shed 1 base, J shed 6 bases, and the junction held 6 bases outside the gene matches. The CDR3 has 14 residues. CDR3 residues: CASSYFQSGGEQYF. In nucleotides, the CDR3 is TGTGCCAGCAGTTACTTTCAATCGGGGGGCGAGCAGTACTTC.

This clonotype was picked up many times. This chain uses TRBV30 with TRBJ2-7, with D possibly TRBD2 on 7 matching bases. CDR1 and CDR2 from the germline V gene are GTSNPN and SVGIG (reference sequence). The germline V and J ends were trimmed by 5 bases and 4 bases, with 18 bases remaining between them. The CDR3 runs to 14 residues. The CDR3 region is CAWGAGQRRYEQYF. CDR3 DNA: TGTGCCTGGGGAGCGGGACAACGCCGTTACGAGCAGTACTTC.

With regard to this clonotype: A much larger clonotype is one base distant, so this may be a read error. The V and J genes are TRBV11-3 and TRBJ2-1; D gene ambiguous. CDR1 SGHNT and CDR2 YENEEA come from the germline V gene. The CDR3 is 16 amino acids. The CDR3 sequence: CASSLGRTSSYNEQLF. CDR3 bases: TGTGCCAGCAGCTTAGGGAGAACGAGCTCCTACAATGAGCAGCTCTTC.

As regards this clonotype: A much larger clone differs by one base, so this may be a read error. Because the CDR3 is missing its conserved closing phenylalanine or tryptophan, this is likely a read error. The J gene is TRBJ2-5, the V gene TRBV24-1; 7 bases line up with TRBD1. Per germline, CDR1 KGHDR and CDR2 SFDVKD. The CDR3 consists of 14 residues. With 9 bases clipped from V and 0 bases from J, the junction kept 6 bases outside the gene matches. CDR3 sequence (DNA): TGTGCCACCGCGCCGACAGGGAACCAAGAGACCCAGTACTAC. Protein product: CATAPTGNQETQYY.

The chain combines TRBV4-1 with TRBJ2-1; either TRBD1 or TRBD2 may supply D (6 bases each). Germline-derived CDR1 and CDR2 are MGHRA and YSYEKL. The CDR3 runs to 14 residues. V gave up 4 bases and J gave up 9 bases, with 16 bases separating them. The CDR3 DNA reads TGCGCCAGCAGCCTCGGGGGCTTCGGGGCTGAGCAGTTCTTC. This encodes CASSLGGFGAEQFF.

In its sample, this clonotype was seen many times. The rearrangement joins TRBV7-9 to TRBJ2-1, with D unresolved. This CDR3 is 16 amino acids long. The germline V gene encodes CDR1 SEHNR and CDR2 FQNEAQ (reference sequence). The ends were cut back, 1 base at V and 0 bases at J, with 10 bases in the middle. CDR3 DNA: TGTGCCAGCAGCTTAGAGGGCAGCTACTCCTACAATGAGCAGTTCTTC. Its translation: CASSLEGSYSYNEQFF.

This clonotype was detected many times. This chain links TRBV7-9 with TRBJ1-1, with D possibly being TRBD1 (5 bases). The length of the CDR3 is 14 residues. Trimming took off 4 bases at V and 3 bases at J, with 12 bases between the two ends. CDR1 and CDR2 (germline): SEHNR, FQNEAQ (reference sequence). Here the CDR3 reads CASSYQGVDTEAFF. The CDR3 coding sequence is TGTGCCAGCAGCTATCAGGGTGTTGACACTGAAGCTTTCTTT.

There are many counts of this clonotype. The rearrangement links TRBV6-1 to TRBJ1-1; D perhaps matches TRBD1 (6 bases). The CDR3 has 13 amino acids. Germline V lookup: CDR1 MNHNS, CDR2 SASEGT. V dropped 6 bases and J dropped 1 base, with 9 bases sitting between them. The CDR3: CASRLDRNTEAFF. The CDR3 DNA is TGTGCCAGCAGATTGGACAGGAACACTGAAGCTTTCTTT.

This clonotype was counted at least ten times. The chain recombines TRBV13 with TRBJ2-7; weak D call: TRBD2 (5 bases). V shed 5 bases and J shed 6 bases, with 17 bases lying between them. The CDR3 length is 14 residues. Germline CDR1 PRHDT, CDR2 FYEKMQ (reference sequence). CDR3 loop: CASSPRRVSGEQYF. In nucleotides, the CDR3 is TGTGCCAGCAGCCCTCGAAGGGTCAGCGGCGAGCAGTACTTC.

This chain uses TRBV14 with TRBJ2-7; TRBD2 matches 7 bases. The V segment lost 4 bases and the J segment 7 bases; nucleotides outside the gene matches: 10. Per the germline V gene, CDR1 is SGHDN and CDR2 is FVKESK. The CDR3 is 14 residues long. CDR3 sequence: CASSRDYRKGEQYF. CDR3 sequence (DNA): TGTGCCAGCAGCCGGGACTACCGCAAAGGGGAGCAGTACTTC.

The sample holds many counts of this clonotype. This CDR3 is CASSQDRVSDEQFF. CDR3 DNA sequence: TGCGCCAGCAGCCAGGACAGGGTATCGGATGAGCAGTTCTTC. V usage is TRBV5-1 and J usage is TRBJ2-1, with 8 nucleotides matching TRBD1. Germline-derived CDR1 and CDR2 are SGHRS and YFSETQ. The trim removed 4 bases at V and 8 bases at J, leaving 8 bases unmatched. The CDR3 loop spans 14 amino acids.

This clonotype was counted ten times or more. This chain uses TRBV7-8 with TRBJ1-1; D uncertain. This CDR3 spans 15 amino acids. Germline V lookup: CDR1 SGHVS, CDR2 FQNEAQ. V was clipped by 8 bases and J by 2 bases, with 18 bases between them. The CDR3 nucleotides are TGTGCCAGCCGGCCGGGAAGGGCCTCCAACACTGAAGCTTTCTTT. Protein: CASRPGRASNTEAFF.

In this sample, this clonotype turned up a few times. The chain joins TRBV11-2 to TRBJ2-7, with 8 nucleotides matching TRBD2. CDR3 length equals 14 residues. The germline V gene encodes CDR1 SGHAT and CDR2 FQNNGV. V shed 4 bases, J shed 2 bases, and the junction held 4 bases outside the gene matches. The CDR3 bases are TGTGCCAGCAGCTCCGGGCGGGGGGCCTACGAGCAGTACTTC. Protein sequence: CASSSGRGAYEQYF.

This clonotype has ten or more counts. J is TRBJ1-1 and V is TRBV29-1; no definite D call. The CDR3 has 14 residues. Trimming removed 7 bases from V and 1 base from J, with 16 bases in between. The germline V gene encodes CDR1 SQVTM and CDR2 ANQGSEA. This chain's CDR3 is CSAATQSENTEAFF. CDR3 in DNA: TGCAGCGCCGCAACCCAGTCAGAGAACACTGAAGCTTTCTTT.